This T cell receptor beta chain was identified during a study of Ad26.COV2.S vaccination and SARS-CoV-2 variants. Study-wide background: Doses of Ad26.COV2.S were injected into muscle once or twice, 56 days apart.

This CDR3 has 13 amino acids. V lost 6 bases to trimming and J lost 5 bases; unmatched junction nucleotides: 6. Germline values: CDR1 MNHEY, CDR2 SMNVEV (reference sequence). Treatment: approximately 18 received Ad26.COV2.S at low or high dose, single or two shots; 5 received placebo; per-sample allocation not given. Each sample was drawn 63 days after the first injection (of vaccine or placebo). Recruitment in Boston yielded a donor of adult age, 18-55 years. The study used a vaccine consisting of an Ad26 vector that expressed Wuhan-strain SARS-CoV-2 spike. The method was immunoSEQ multiplex PCR; TCRdb's version includes in-frame clones alone and lacks a portion of them. This sample carries about 460,000 clones, about 88% of them seen once, and the ten largest clones take 1.5% to 2%. This clone has a single count.

The chain couples TRBV27 to TRBJ2-7; 8 positions match TRBD1. The sample in question was peripheral blood, obtained in a trial of Ad26.COV2.S vaccine versus placebo. This sequence was found in a person aged 18-60 years who received the Ad26.COV2.S COVID-19 vaccine or a placebo. CDR3 region: CASRLTGVNEQYF. CDR3 in DNA: TGTGCCAGCAGGCTGACAGGGGTAAACGAGCAGTACTTC.